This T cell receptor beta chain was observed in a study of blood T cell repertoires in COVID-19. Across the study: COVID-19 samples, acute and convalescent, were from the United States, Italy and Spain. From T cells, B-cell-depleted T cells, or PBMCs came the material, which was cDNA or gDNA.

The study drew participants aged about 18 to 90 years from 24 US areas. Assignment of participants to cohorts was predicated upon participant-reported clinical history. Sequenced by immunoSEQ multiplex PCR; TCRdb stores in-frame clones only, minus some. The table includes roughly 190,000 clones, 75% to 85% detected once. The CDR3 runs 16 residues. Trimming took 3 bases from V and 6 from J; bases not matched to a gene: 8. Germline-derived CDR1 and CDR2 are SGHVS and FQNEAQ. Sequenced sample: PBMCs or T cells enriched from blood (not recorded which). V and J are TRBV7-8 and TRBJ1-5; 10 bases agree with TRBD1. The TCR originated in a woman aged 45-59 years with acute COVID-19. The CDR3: CASSLGTGARGQPQHF. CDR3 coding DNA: TGTGCCAGCAGCTTGGGGACAGGGGCAAGGGGTCAGCCCCAGCATTTT.